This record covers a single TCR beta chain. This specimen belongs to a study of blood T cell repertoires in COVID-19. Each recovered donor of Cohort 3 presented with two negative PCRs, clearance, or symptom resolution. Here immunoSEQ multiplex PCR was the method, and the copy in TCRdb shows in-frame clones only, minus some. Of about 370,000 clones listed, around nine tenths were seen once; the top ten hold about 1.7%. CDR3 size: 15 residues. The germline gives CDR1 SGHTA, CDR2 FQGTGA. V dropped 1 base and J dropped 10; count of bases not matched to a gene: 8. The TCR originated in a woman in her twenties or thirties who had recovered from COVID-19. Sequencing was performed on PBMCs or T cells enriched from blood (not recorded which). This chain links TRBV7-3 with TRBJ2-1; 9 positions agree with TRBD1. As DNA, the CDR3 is TGTGCCAGCAGCTTAATGGGGGACAGGGTTATGGAGCAGTTCTTC. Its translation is CASSLMGDRVMEQFF.